The clone carrying this T cell receptor (beta chain) came up many times. TCRdb analysed the PCR reads with MiXCR anew, one entry per CDR3 protein. The sample has some 8,300 distinct CDR3 sequences; roughly two thirds are singletons. The CDR3 runs to 14 residues. V was trimmed by 1 base and J by 0 bases, leaving 5 bases between them. The germline V gene has CDR1 SGHTA and CDR2 FQGNSA. These data originate in a study of tumor-infiltrating lymphocytes in oesophageal squamous cell carcinoma. The source is a female donor with esophageal squamous cell carcinoma. The chain combines TRBV7-2 with TRBJ2-3; D unclear. Sequenced input: esophageal tumor tissue. CDR3 loop: CASSLGASTDTQYF. CDR3 nucleotide sequence: TGTGCCAGCAGCTTAGGGGCTAGCACAGATACGCAGTATTTT.